This paragraph covers one TCR beta chain sequence. Its antigen is undetermined. Treatment given: approximately nine-day PBMC culture with coronavirus spike peptide pools or control peptides (ViraFEST assay). Gathering of the CD4+ T cells, from the unexposed donor, took place before the COVID-19 pandemic (2011-2018). Following expansion of antigen-specific T cells with peptide pools, ViraFEST then sequenced TCRs. Cultures of PBMCs, over 1.5 million per well, were set up with about 10 IU/ml IL-2 and around 9.7 ug/ml peptide pools. With the Oncomine TCR Beta short-read assay, DNA from cultured CD4+ T cells was sequenced. TCRdb passed the PCR reads through MiXCR, listing each CDR3 protein once. In the table there are several thousand distinct CDR3 sequences, roughly 32% of which are singletons. This sample was taken from a study of vaccination and CD4 T cells after COVID-19. The sample taken for sequencing was CD4+ T cells from blood, cultured in vitro. The sequence derives from a human donor in good health.

CDR3 region: CASREGPYNEQFF. The CDR3 DNA sequence: TGTGCCAGCAGGGAGGGGCCCTACAATGAGCAGTTCTTC. The J gene is TRBJ2-1, the V gene TRBV6-4; D possibly corresponds to TRBD2 (6 bases). The V gene's germline CDR1 is MRHNA and CDR2 SNTAGT. This CDR3 comprises 13 residues. V was pared by 6 bases and J by 2 bases, with 8 bases between.